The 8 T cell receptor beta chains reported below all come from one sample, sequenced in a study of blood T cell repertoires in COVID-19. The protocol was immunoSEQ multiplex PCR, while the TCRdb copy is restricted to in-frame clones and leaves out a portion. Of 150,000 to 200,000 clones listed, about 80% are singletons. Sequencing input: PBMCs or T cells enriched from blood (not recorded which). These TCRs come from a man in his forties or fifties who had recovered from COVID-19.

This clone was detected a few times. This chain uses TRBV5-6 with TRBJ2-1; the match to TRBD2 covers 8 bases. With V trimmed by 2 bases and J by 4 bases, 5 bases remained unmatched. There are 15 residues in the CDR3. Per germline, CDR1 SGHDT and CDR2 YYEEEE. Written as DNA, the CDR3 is TGTGCCAGCAGCTTAGCGGGAGACATGTACAATGAGCAGTTCTTC. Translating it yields CASSLAGDMYNEQFF.

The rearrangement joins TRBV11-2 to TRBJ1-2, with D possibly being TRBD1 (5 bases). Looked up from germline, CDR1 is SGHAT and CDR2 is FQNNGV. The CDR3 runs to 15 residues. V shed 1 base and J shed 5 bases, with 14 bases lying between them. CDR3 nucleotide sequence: TGTGCCAGCAGCTTAGGTAGAGGCAGGGAATATGGCTACACCTTC. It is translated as CASSLGRGREYGYTF. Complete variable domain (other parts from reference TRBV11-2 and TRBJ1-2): EAGVAQSPRYKIIEKRQSVAFWCNPISGHATLYWYQQILGQGPKLLIQFQNNGVVDDSQLPKDRFSAERLKGVDSTLKIQPAKLEDSAVYLCASSLGRGREYGYTFGSGTRLTVV.

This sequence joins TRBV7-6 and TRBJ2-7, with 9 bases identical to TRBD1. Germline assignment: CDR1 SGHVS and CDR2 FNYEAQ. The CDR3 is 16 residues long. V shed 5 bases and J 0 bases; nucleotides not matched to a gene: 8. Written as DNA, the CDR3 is TGTGCCAGCAGCCCCCAGCCGGGACAGGGCTCCTACGAGCAGTACTTC. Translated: CASSPQPGQGSYEQYF.

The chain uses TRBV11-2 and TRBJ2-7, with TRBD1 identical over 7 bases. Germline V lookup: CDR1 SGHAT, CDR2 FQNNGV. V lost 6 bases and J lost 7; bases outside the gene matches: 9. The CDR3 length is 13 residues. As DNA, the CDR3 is TGTGCCAGCAGAAGACAGGGCTTAGGGGAGCAGTACTTC. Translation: CASRRQGLGEQYF. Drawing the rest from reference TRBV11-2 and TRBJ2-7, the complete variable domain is EAGVAQSPRYKIIEKRQSVAFWCNPISGHATLYWYQQILGQGPKLLIQFQNNGVVDDSQLPKDRFSAERLKGVDSTLKIQPAKLEDSAVYLCASRRQGLGEQYFGPGTRLTVT.

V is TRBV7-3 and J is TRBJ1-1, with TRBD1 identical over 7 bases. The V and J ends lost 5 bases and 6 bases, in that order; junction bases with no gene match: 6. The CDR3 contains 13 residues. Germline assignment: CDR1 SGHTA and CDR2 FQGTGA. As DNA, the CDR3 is TGTGCCAGCAGCCCAGGGACAGCCTCTGAAGCTTTCTTT. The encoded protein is CASSPGTASEAFF.

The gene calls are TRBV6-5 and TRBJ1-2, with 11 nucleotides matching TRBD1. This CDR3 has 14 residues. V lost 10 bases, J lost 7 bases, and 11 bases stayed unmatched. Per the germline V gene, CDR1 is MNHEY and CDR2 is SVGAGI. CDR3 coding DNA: TGTGCCACCCGGCTGGACGGGACAGGGGGTGGCTACACCTTC. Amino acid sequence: CATRLDGTGGGYTF.

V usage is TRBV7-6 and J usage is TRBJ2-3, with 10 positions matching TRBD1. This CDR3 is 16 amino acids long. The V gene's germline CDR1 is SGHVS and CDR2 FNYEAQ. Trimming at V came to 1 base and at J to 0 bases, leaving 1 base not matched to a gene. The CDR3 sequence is CASSLGTGGSTDTQYF. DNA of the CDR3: TGTGCCAGCAGCTTAGGGACAGGGGGTAGCACAGATACGCAGTATTTT. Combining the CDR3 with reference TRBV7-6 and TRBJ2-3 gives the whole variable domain GAGVSQSPRYKVTKRGQDVALRCDPISGHVSLYWYRQALGQGPEFLTYFNYEAQQDKSGLPNDRFSAERPEGSISTLTIQRTEQRDSAMYRCASSLGTGGSTDTQYFGPGTRLTVL.

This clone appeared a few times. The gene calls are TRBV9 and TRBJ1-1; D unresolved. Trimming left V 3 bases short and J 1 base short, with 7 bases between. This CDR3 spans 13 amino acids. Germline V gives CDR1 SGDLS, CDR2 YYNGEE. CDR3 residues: CASSADTNTEAFF. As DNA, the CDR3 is TGTGCCAGCAGCGCAGACACGAACACTGAAGCTTTCTTT.